These T cell receptor beta chains were read from a single sample in a study of immune heterogeneity within non-small cell lung tumors. TCRdb recomputed calls from the multiplex PCR reads with MiXCR, one row per CDR3 protein. The top ten clones hold 3.5% to 4.5% of a sample with some 30,000 distinct CDR3 sequences, about 29% of them seen once. Input material: lung tumor tissue. The receptors stem from a man aged 35 to 55 with non-small cell lung cancer. The CDR3 runs from the conserved cysteine through the conserved F or W. A D gene is named only where the DNA matches it firmly. Clone size is not always given. Where it is, it says once, few, many or a class for expanded clones.

V	size	D	length	J	CDR3	DNA
TRBV4-1	few	NA	14	TRBJ2-4	CASSQDRGAGIQYF	TGCGCCAGCAGCCAAGATAGGGGAGCCGGCATTCAGTACTTC
TRBV20-1	NA	NA	10	TRBJ2-1	CSATYNGQFF	TGCAGTGCCACCTACAATGGGCAGTTCTTC
TRBV12-3/TRBV12-4	many	TRBD1	14	TRBJ2-3	CASSPGQGSDTQYF	TGTGCCAGCAGCCCGGGACAGGGATCAGATACGCAGTATTTT
TRBV10-3	few	NA	13	TRBJ2-5	CAIRARDQETQYF	TGTGCCATCAGAGCGAGGGATCAAGAGACCCAGTACTTC
TRBV7-2	few	NA	11	TRBJ2-5	CASSRQETQYF	TGTGCCAGCAGCCGCCAAGAGACCCAGTACTTC
TRBV27	many	NA	13	TRBJ2-7	CASGSVASYEQYF	TGTGCCAGCGGCTCCGTGGCGTCCTACGAGCAGTACTTC
TRBV30	medium-sized	NA	13	TRBJ2-7	CAWSPGSSYEQYF	TGTGCCTGGAGTCCCGGGAGCTCCTACGAGCAGTACTTC
TRBV24-1	many	TRBD2	15	TRBJ2-1	CASAFGRAGYNEQFF	TGTGCCTCCGCTTTCGGGAGGGCCGGTTACAATGAGCAGTTCTTC
TRBV20-1	many	NA	13	TRBJ2-7	CSASRDFHYEQYF	TGCAGTGCTAGCCGGGACTTCCACTACGAGCAGTACTTC
TRBV19	many	TRBD1	17	TRBJ1-2	CASSIEGTGSKNYGYTF	TGTGCCAGTAGTATAGAGGGGACAGGGAGCAAGAACTATGGCTACACCTTC
TRBV25-1	many	NA	12	TRBJ1-3	CASRRSGNTIYF	TGTGCCAGCCGCAGGTCCGGAAACACCATATATTTT
TRBV5-1	many	NA	12	TRBJ1-2	CASSLGRRVYTF	TGCGCCAGCAGCTTAGGCAGGCGAGTATACACCTTC
TRBV20-1	many	NA	11	TRBJ1-1	CSARKGTEAFF	TGCAGTGCTAGGAAAGGCACTGAAGCTTTCTTT
TRBV6-1	many	NA	12	TRBJ2-1	CASSNRVNEQFF	TGTGCCAGCAGCAACAGGGTCAATGAGCAGTTCTTC
TRBV7-7	NA	TRBD2	16	TRBJ2-2	CASSLKAGGNTGELFF	TGTGCTAGCAGCTTAAAAGCGGGAGGGAACACCGGGGAGCTGTTTTTT
TRBV3-1	many	TRBD1	17	TRBJ1-3	CASSQGTGGAGGNTIYF	TGTGCCAGCAGCCAAGGGACAGGGGGCGCGGGTGGAAACACCATATATTTT
TRBV6-1	many	NA	13	TRBJ2-7	CASSRPPAYEQYF	TGTGCCAGCAGTAGGCCCCCGGCCTACGAGCAGTACTTC
TRBV18	many	NA	12	TRBJ1-4	CASSPGGEKLFF	TGTGCCAGCTCACCGGGAGGAGAAAAACTGTTTTTT
TRBV29-1	NA	TRBD1	11	TRBJ1-2	CSVRQGAGYTF	TGCAGCGTAAGACAGGGGGCCGGCTACACCTTC
TRBV4-2	NA	TRBD2	15	TRBJ2-3	CASSQDGGRSDTQYF	TGTGCCAGCAGCCAAGATGGCGGGAGGTCGGATACGCAGTATTTT
TRBV2	few	TRBD2	13	TRBJ2-5	CASTRTRSETQYF	TGTGCCAGCACCAGGACTAGGAGTGAGACCCAGTACTTC
TRBV20-1	NA	TRBD1	14	TRBJ1-5	CSANRGGDAQPQHF	TGCAGTGCTAACCGAGGGGGCGATGCTCAGCCCCAGCATTTT
TRBV30	NA	NA	14	TRBJ2-2	CAWSAGTHTGELFF	TGTGCCTGGAGTGCGGGGACCCACACCGGGGAGCTGTTTTTT
TRBV7-7	NA	NA	15	TRBJ1-4	CASSPTGQLNEKLFF	TGTGCTAGCAGCCCAACTGGACAGCTTAATGAAAAACTGTTTTTT
TRBV18	NA	NA	15	TRBJ1-2	CASSTGSGVDYGYTF	TGTGCCAGCTCAACCGGGTCAGGGGTGGACTATGGCTACACCTTC
TRBV11-2	NA	NA	13	TRBJ1-3	CASYAASGNTIYF	TGTGCCAGCTACGCGGCCTCTGGAAACACCATATATTTT
TRBV19	many	NA	20	TRBJ1-5	CASSTPGGGLVSGGNQPQHF	TGTGCCAGTAGTACCCCTGGGGGAGGGTTAGTATCCGGCGGCAATCAGCCCCAGCATTTT
TRBV12-3/TRBV12-4	NA	NA	14	TRBJ1-3	CASSLGSSGKTIYF	TGTGCCAGCAGTTTGGGGAGCTCTGGAAAAACCATATATTTT
TRBV30	NA	TRBD2	15	TRBJ2-7	CAWSVLGSAGGEQYF	TGTGCCTGGAGTGTACTGGGCAGTGCGGGAGGAGAGCAGTACTTC
TRBV2	many	TRBD2	18	TRBJ2-1	CASLKGTSGRQSYNEQFF	TGTGCCAGCCTAAAAGGGACTAGCGGGAGGCAGTCCTACAATGAGCAGTTCTTC
TRBV9	few	NA	14	TRBJ2-7	CASSVDQGIGEQYF	TGTGCCAGCAGCGTAGATCAGGGTATAGGCGAGCAGTACTTC
TRBV7-2	NA	NA	16	TRBJ2-7	CASSLTWVRAQYEQYF	TGTGCCAGCAGCCTCACGTGGGTGAGGGCCCAGTACGAGCAGTACTTC
TRBV12-3/TRBV12-4	many	NA	12	TRBJ2-1	CASSLEPGTQFF	TGTGCCAGCAGTTTAGAGCCGGGGACTCAGTTCTTC
TRBV30	few	NA	14	TRBJ1-1	CAWSAPTEGTEAFF	TGTGCCTGGAGTGCGCCGACAGAAGGCACTGAAGCTTTCTTT
TRBV20-1	many	NA	14	TRBJ2-2	CSPHRAGNTGELFF	TGCAGTCCCCACAGGGCGGGTAACACCGGGGAGCTGTTTTTT
TRBV7-9	few	NA	14	TRBJ2-7	CASSSHRDYYEQYF	TGTGCCAGCAGCTCCCACAGGGATTACTACGAGCAGTACTTC
TRBV6-1	NA	TRBD1	14	TRBJ2-1	CPTRAGGSYNEQFF	TGTCCCACCCGGGCAGGGGGCTCCTACAATGAGCAGTTCTTC
TRBV20-1	many	NA	11	TRBJ2-2	CSAKYTGELFF	TGCAGTGCTAAGTACACCGGGGAGCTGTTTTTT
TRBV3-1	NA	TRBD2	16	TRBJ2-1	CASSQAVAGGGDEQFF	TGTGCCAGCAGCCAAGCGGTGGCGGGAGGGGGCGATGAGCAGTTCTTC